This T cell receptor beta chain was observed in a study of early T cells in non-severe SARS-CoV-2 infection. Study-level results: VDJdb matches were skewed toward anti-spike CD8 T cell responses.

The table lists this clonotype with a few counts. Its antigen is currently unknown. Attachment of unique molecular identifiers to individual cDNA molecules was performed. TCRdb passed the 5' RACE reads through MiXCR, listing each CDR3 protein once. The sample yields tens of thousands of distinct CDR3 sequences, around 5.2% seen once. CDR1 and CDR2 (germline): MNHEY, SVGAGI. The length of the CDR3 is 17 residues. V gave up 1 base and J gave up 6 bases, with 20 bases separating them. The source is an adult who was a healthcare worker with PCR-confirmed SARS-CoV-2 infection or an uninfected control (not recorded which). The V call is TRBV6-5, the J call TRBJ2-3; a possible D gene is TRBD2 (6 bases). Source material: whole blood. CDR3 in DNA: TGTGCCAGCAGTTACTTAGGAACGGGAGCCCCGACGGATACGCAGTATTTT. Its protein is CASSYLGTGAPTDTQYF.